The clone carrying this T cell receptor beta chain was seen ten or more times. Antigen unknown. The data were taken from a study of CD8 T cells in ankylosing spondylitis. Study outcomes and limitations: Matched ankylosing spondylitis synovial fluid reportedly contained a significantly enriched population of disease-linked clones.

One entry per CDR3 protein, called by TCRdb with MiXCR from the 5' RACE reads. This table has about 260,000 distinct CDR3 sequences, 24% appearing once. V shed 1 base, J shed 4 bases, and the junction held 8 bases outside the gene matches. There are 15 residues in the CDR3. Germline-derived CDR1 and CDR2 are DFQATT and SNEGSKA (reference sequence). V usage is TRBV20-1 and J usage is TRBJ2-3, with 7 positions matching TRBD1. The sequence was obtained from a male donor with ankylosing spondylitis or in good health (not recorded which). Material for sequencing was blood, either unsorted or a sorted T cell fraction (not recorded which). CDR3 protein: CSARVAGGIADTQYF. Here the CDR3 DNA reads TGCAGTGCTAGAGTGGCAGGGGGTATAGCAGATACGCAGTATTTT.